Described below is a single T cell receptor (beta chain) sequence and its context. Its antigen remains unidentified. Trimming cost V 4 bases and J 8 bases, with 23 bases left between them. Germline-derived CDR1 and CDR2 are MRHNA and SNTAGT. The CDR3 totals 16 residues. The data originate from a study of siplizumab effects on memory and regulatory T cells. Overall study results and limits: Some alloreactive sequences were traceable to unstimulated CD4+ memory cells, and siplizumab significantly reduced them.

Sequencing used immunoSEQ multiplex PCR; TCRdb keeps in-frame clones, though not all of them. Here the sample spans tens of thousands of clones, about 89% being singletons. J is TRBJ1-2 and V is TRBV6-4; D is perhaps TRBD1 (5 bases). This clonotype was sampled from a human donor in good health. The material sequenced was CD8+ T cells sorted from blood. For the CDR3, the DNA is TGTGCCAGCAGTGCCGAACCGGGGCCCCCCTCCCAAGGCTACACCTTC. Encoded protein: CASSAEPGPPSQGYTF.